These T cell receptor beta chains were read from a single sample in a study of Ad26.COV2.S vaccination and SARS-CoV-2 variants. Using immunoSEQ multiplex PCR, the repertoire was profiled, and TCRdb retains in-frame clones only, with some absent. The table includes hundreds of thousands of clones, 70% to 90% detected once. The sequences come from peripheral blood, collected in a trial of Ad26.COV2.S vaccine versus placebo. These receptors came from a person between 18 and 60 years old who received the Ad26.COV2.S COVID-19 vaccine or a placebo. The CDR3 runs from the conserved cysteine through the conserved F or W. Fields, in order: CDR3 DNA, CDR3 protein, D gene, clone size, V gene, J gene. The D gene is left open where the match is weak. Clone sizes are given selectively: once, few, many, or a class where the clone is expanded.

TGTGCCAGCAGTGAATTTGGGAGTGGTGCGGATACGCAGTATTTT,CASSEFGSGADTQYF,NA,NA,TRBV6-1,TRBJ2-3
TGTGCCAGCAGCCTCTCTCGGGGGGCGGTGGAGACCCAGTACTTC,CASSLSRGAVETQYF,NA,NA,TRBV6-2/TRBV6-3,TRBJ2-5
TGTGCCAGCAGCCACCGGTTTTTCGAGCGGAGCCGGGGGACCCAGTACTTC,CASSHRFFERSRGTQYF,NA,NA,TRBV2,TRBJ2-5
TGTGCCAGCAGTTTATCAGTATGGTTGAACACTGAAGCTTTCTTT,CASSLSVWLNTEAFF,NA,NA,TRBV27,TRBJ1-1
TGTGCCTGGAGTGTAGGGGTTCAGATTCAAGAGACCCAGTACTTC,CAWSVGVQIQETQYF,NA,NA,TRBV30,TRBJ2-5
TGTGCCAACCGACAGGAAAATTCACCCCTCCACTTT,CANRQENSPLHF,NA,NA,TRBV10-3,TRBJ1-6
TGTGCCAGCAGCTTCCCGGGACAGATATTGAAAGAGACCCAGTACTTC,CASSFPGQILKETQYF,TRBD1,NA,TRBV11-2,TRBJ2-5
TGCGCCAGCACTGAGGGGCTCGAGCAGTACTTC,CASTEGLEQYF,NA,NA,TRBV5-1,TRBJ2-7
TGTGCCATCAACAATGTCGTAGAGGAGGGCTACACCTTC,CAINNVVEEGYTF,NA,NA,TRBV10-3,TRBJ1-2
TGTGCCAGCAGCTGGACTAGCGGTAGCACAGATACGCAGTATTTT,CASSWTSGSTDTQYF,TRBD2,NA,TRBV13,TRBJ2-3
TGCGCCAGCAGCTTGTCTCCGGGCCGCTCCTACAATGAGCAGTTCTTC,CASSLSPGRSYNEQFF,NA,NA,TRBV5-1,TRBJ2-1
TGTGCCAGCAGCCAAATCCCCGGGACAGGGCTTTACGAGCAGTACTTC,CASSQIPGTGLYEQYF,TRBD1,NA,TRBV27,TRBJ2-7
TGTGCCAGCAGCTTAATAGGGAATGAGCAGTTCTTC,CASSLIGNEQFF,NA,NA,TRBV7-9,TRBJ2-1
TGTGCCAGCAGATTTCCGGGACAGTACTCCTACGAGCAGTACTTC,CASRFPGQYSYEQYF,NA,few,TRBV21-1,TRBJ2-7